These 22 T cell receptor beta chains were sequenced from one sample in a study of blood T cell repertoires in COVID-19. This table comes from immunoSEQ multiplex PCR, and its TCRdb copy is limited to in-frame clones, with some not included. This table holds roughly 100,000 clones, roughly nine tenths found once. The sequencing sample was made of peripheral blood. The receptors here all came from a woman over 75 with acute or convalescent COVID-19.

The chain couples TRBV12-3 or TRBV12-4 to TRBJ1-1; D is perhaps TRBD1 (5 bases). V was trimmed by 2 bases and J by 11 bases, leaving 15 bases between them. The CDR3 extends over 13 amino acids. CDR3 amino acids: CASSLINGGLAFF. The CDR3 DNA is TGTGCCAGCAGTTTAATCAATGGGGGGTTGGCTTTCTTT.

J is TRBJ2-2 and V is TRBV10-3; TRBD2 is a possible D gene (5 bases). CDR3 size: 14 residues. V was clipped by 7 bases and J by 1 base, with 10 bases between them. Germline V gene data show CDR1 as ENHRY and CDR2 as SYGVKD. CDR3 protein: CAITRGGNTGELFF. CDR3 nucleotides: TGTGCCATCACCAGAGGAGGGAACACCGGGGAGCTGTTTTTT.

The chain recombines TRBV25-1 with TRBJ1-4; D might be TRBD1 (5 bases). The length of the CDR3 is 17 residues. Trimming removed 2 bases from V and 0 bases from J, with 13 bases in between. CDR1 and CDR2 from the germline V gene are MGHDK and SYGVNS. The CDR3 DNA reads as TGTGCCAGCAGTGAAAAAAGGGGATTTGCAACTAATGAAAAACTGTTTTTT. Translation: CASSEKRGFATNEKLFF. The full variable domain, rest sourced from reference TRBV25-1 and TRBJ1-4, is EADIYQTPRYLVIGTGKKITLECSQTMGHDKMYWYQQDPGMELHLIHYSYGVNSTEKGDLSSESTVSRIRTEHFPLTLESARPSHTSQYLCASSEKRGFATNEKLFFGSGTQLSVL.

This clone was picked up a small number of times. For the CDR3, the DNA is TGTGCCAGCAGCCTCGTACAGGGAAACACCATATATTTT. This translates into CASSLVQGNTIYF. The chain has TRBV3-1 (or the pseudogene TRBV3-2) and TRBJ1-3; D gene uncertain. Between the trimmed V and J ends, which lost 4 bases and 4 bases, there was a span of 8 bases. This CDR3 spans 13 amino acids. Germline CDR1 is LGHDT and CDR2 is YNNKEL (reference sequence).

V gene TRBV7-2 combines with J gene TRBJ2-3; 8 bases fit TRBD2. J gave up 1 base and V 5 bases, and 5 bases lay outside the gene matches. The CDR3 loop spans 15 amino acids. Germline loops: CDR1 SGHTA, CDR2 FQGNSA. In nucleotides, the CDR3 is TGTGCCAGCAGCCCGCGGGGGGACGGCACAGATACGCAGTATTTT. Translation: CASSPRGDGTDTQYF.

The chain employs TRBV14 and TRBJ2-7; 7 bases are a match to TRBD1. CDR3 length equals 16 residues. Germline CDR1 SGHDN, CDR2 FVKESK. J was trimmed by 7 bases and V by 4 bases; bases with no gene match: 16. CDR3 nucleotides: TGTGCCAGCAGCCGAAGCGTAGGACAGGTCCGCTTGGAGCAGTACTTC. Translating it yields CASSRSVGQVRLEQYF.

This sequence joins TRBV6-2 or TRBV6-3 and TRBJ2-4, with 9 positions matching TRBD1. J was trimmed by 6 bases and V by 0 bases; bases with no gene match: 3. Germline V gives CDR1 MNHEY, CDR2 SVGEGT. The length of the CDR3 is 15 residues. The CDR3 DNA reads TGTGCCAGCAGTTACTCACAGGGGGCAGGAAACATTCAGTACTTC. It codes for CASSYSQGAGNIQYF.

The V gene is TRBV7-3, the J gene TRBJ2-3, with 13 bases matching TRBD2. The CDR3 is made up of 19 amino acids. The ends lost 3 bases at V and 2 bases at J; junction bases unmatched: 11. The germline CDR1 and CDR2 sequences are SGHTA and FQGTGA. In DNA, the CDR3 is TGTGCCAGCAGCTTGGCGATTGGGACTAGCGGGGATTACACAGATACGCAGTATTTT. Protein sequence: CASSLAIGTSGDYTDTQYF.

This clone was recorded only once. J is TRBJ2-7 and V is TRBV19; TRBD1 is a possible D gene (6 bases). V lost 7 bases, J lost 7 bases, and 11 bases lay in between. This CDR3 contains 11 residues. CDR1 is LNHDA and CDR2 is SQIVND in the germline V gene (reference sequence). This CDR3 reads CASKGDREQYF. In nucleotides, the CDR3 is TGTGCCAGTAAGGGGGACCGGGAGCAGTACTTC.

The V call is TRBV19, the J call TRBJ1-1, with D unclear. The germline V gene encodes CDR1 LNHDA and CDR2 SQIVND (reference sequence). The CDR3 loop spans 14 amino acids. The germline V and J ends were trimmed by 0 bases and 4 bases, with 9 bases remaining between them. CDR3 in amino acids: CASSIDDLGTEAFF. For the CDR3, the DNA is TGTGCCAGTAGTATAGATGACTTGGGCACTGAAGCTTTCTTT.

This clone was observed a handful of times. The chain carries TRBV2 and TRBJ2-3; D is possibly TRBD2 (7 bases). CDR3 length: 15 amino acids. The V and J ends lost 6 bases and 8 bases respectively, with 21 bases between them. Looked up from germline, CDR1 is SNHLY and CDR2 is FYNNEI. CDR3 loop: CASSEGGAGPFTQYF. CDR3 sequence (DNA): TGTGCCAGCAGCGAGGGGGGGGCCGGCCCTTTTACGCAGTATTTT.

The chain employs TRBV28 and TRBJ1-2, with TRBD1 matching over 10 bases. The length of the CDR3 is 14 residues. CDR1 is MDHEN and CDR2 is SYDVKM in the germline V gene. The junction had 3 bases not matched to a gene; V was cut back by 4 bases and J by 4 bases. The CDR3 DNA is TGTGCCAGCAGTTGGGACAGGGGAGTCTATGGCTACACCTTC. Translated, it gives CASSWDRGVYGYTF.

This chain uses TRBV5-1 with TRBJ2-3; 7 bases align to TRBD1. Germline V gene lookup returns CDR1 SGHRS and CDR2 YFSETQ. The junction had 3 bases not matched to a gene; V was cut back by 4 bases and J by 4 bases. The CDR3 has 13 amino acids. CDR3 region: CASSGQVADTQYF. The CDR3 DNA is TGCGCCAGCAGCGGACAGGTGGCAGATACGCAGTATTTT.

The rearrangement links TRBV2 to TRBJ1-6; 7 positions match TRBD1. CDR1 is SNHLY, CDR2 FYNNEI, per germline. This CDR3 region has 13 residues. J lost 5 bases, V lost 7 bases, and 2 bases had no gene match. The CDR3 sequence is CASKGQDNSPLHF. The CDR3 DNA sequence: TGTGCCAGCAAAGGACAGGATAATTCACCCCTCCACTTT.

The chain carries TRBV14 and TRBJ2-2; 8 bases fit TRBD2. With 2 bases clipped from V and 7 bases from J, the junction kept 3 bases outside the gene matches. The germline V gene encodes CDR1 SGHDN and CDR2 FVKESK. This CDR3 has 14 residues. The CDR3 region is CASSQQAGGGELFF. The CDR3 DNA is TGTGCCAGCAGCCAACAGGCGGGGGGCGGGGAGCTGTTTTTT.

The chain uses TRBV29-1 and TRBJ1-2; D may be TRBD1 (6 bases). Germline CDR1 and CDR2: SQVTM and ANQGSEA. This CDR3 is 12 amino acids long. Trimming took 4 bases from V and 4 from J, leaving 10 bases between them. The CDR3 loop is CSVGGGSYGYTF. The CDR3 DNA sequence: TGCAGCGTTGGAGGGGGTAGCTATGGCTACACCTTC.

This chain links TRBV28 with TRBJ1-4; 7 bases line up with TRBD1. Trimming took 6 bases from V and 2 from J; bases not matched to a gene: 3. Per germline, CDR1 MDHEN and CDR2 SYDVKM. The CDR3 consists of 14 residues. The CDR3 DNA reads TGTGCCAGCAGGGAGACAGGGACTAATGAAAAACTGTTTTTT. It is translated as CASRETGTNEKLFF.

The chain couples TRBV10-2 to TRBJ1-3, with a weak D call TRBD1 (5 bases). Trimming left V 2 bases short and J 6 bases short, with 14 bases between. Per the germline V gene, CDR1 is WSHSY and CDR2 is SAAADI. The CDR3 sequence is 15 residues long. The CDR3 region has the DNA TGCGCCAGCAGTGAGCAGGCAGGGATTGAAAACACCATATATTTT. This codes for CASSEQAGIENTIYF.

This sequence joins TRBV3-1 (or the pseudogene TRBV3-2) and TRBJ1-2; 8 bases agree with TRBD1. CDR1 and CDR2 from the germline V gene are LGHDT and YNNKEL (reference sequence). V was clipped by 8 bases and J by 5 bases; unmatched bases: 7. The CDR3 has 13 amino acids. The DNA of the CDR3 is TGTGCCAGCGGACAGGGAGTTTTTTATGGCTACACCTTC. It specifies CASGQGVFYGYTF.

This sequence joins TRBV6-5 and TRBJ1-6; tentatively, D is TRBD1 (6 bases). Germline V CDR1 and CDR2: MNHEY, SVGAGI. CDR3 length equals 13 residues. Trimming cost V 6 bases and J 12 bases, with 15 bases left between them. In DNA form, the CDR3 reads TGTGCCAGCAGACAGGGCGCCTTCGGACCCCTCCACTTT. Its translation is CASRQGAFGPLHF.

The CDR3 DNA sequence: TGTGCCAGCAGCCCCGGGACAGGGACTCAGCCCCAGCATTTT. Its translation is CASSPGTGTQPQHF. V and J are TRBV2 and TRBJ1-5; 9 bases are shared with TRBD1. CDR1 and CDR2 (germline): SNHLY, FYNNEI. The trim removed 6 bases at V and 6 bases at J, leaving 6 bases unmatched. The CDR3 extends over 14 amino acids.

Written as DNA, the CDR3 is TGTGCCAGCAGTTCCCCGGTCGAAGCGGGGGGTGAAACAGATACGCAGTATTTT. It is translated as CASSSPVEAGGETDTQYF. The chain combines TRBV6-2 or TRBV6-3 with TRBJ2-3; 9 bases agree with TRBD2. The CDR3 extends over 18 amino acids. V was clipped by 4 bases and J by 3 bases; unmatched bases: 14. Germline values: CDR1 MNHEY, CDR2 SVGEGT.